This T cell receptor (beta chain) derives from a study of blood T cell repertoires in COVID-19. Study as a whole: Samples taken during acute and convalescent COVID-19 were collected in the United States, Italy and Spain. Sources were T cells, B-cell-depleted T cells, or PBMCs; the material itself was cDNA or gDNA.

The germline V gene has CDR1 LNHNV and CDR2 YYDKDF (reference sequence). V was cut by 5 bases and J by 1 base, with 19 bases left in between. This CDR3 region has 17 residues. Original data processing: By means of reference gene primer amplification, nucleated cell counts were estimated. The protocol was immunoSEQ multiplex PCR, while the TCRdb copy is restricted to in-frame clones and leaves out a portion. V and J calls and clone size are as listed in that table; D and trimming were resolved from the DNA. Of 60,000 to 85,000 clones listed, roughly 80% were seen once; the top ten hold more than 15%. This clone was counted only a few times.

Material for sequencing was peripheral blood. The chain combines TRBV15 with TRBJ2-3; D gene unclear. This receptor was identified in a woman aged 55 to 70 with acute or convalescent COVID-19. The CDR3 DNA reads TGTGCCACCAGCCCACCTTTGACTCTCTCCGGCACAGATACGCAGTATTTT. Its translation is CATSPPLTLSGTDTQYF.